This TCR beta chain emerged from a study of identifying expanded T cells in peripheral blood. Study-wide results and caveats: Technical replicates showed 0.9 to 1.5 changed clones; about 2 weeks 15 to 20; four weeks 19.

About this clone: Its matching antigen is unknown.

Using immunoSEQ multiplex PCR, the repertoire was profiled, and TCRdb retains in-frame clones only, with some absent. The sample holds some 81,000 clones; 70% to 90% are singletons and the top ten take 15% to 20%. CDR1 and CDR2 from the germline V gene are SGHAT and FQNNGV. Trimming pared 5 bases from V and 1 base from J, leaving 11 bases between. This CDR3 has 14 amino acids. The gene calls are TRBV11-2 and TRBJ2-5; D is unclear. Source material: blood. The clonotype was recovered from a person aged 18-69 years in good health. CDR3 nucleotides: TGTGCCAGCAGCCCCCTAGTAGTCCAAGAGACCCAGTACTTC. It specifies CASSPLVVQETQYF.